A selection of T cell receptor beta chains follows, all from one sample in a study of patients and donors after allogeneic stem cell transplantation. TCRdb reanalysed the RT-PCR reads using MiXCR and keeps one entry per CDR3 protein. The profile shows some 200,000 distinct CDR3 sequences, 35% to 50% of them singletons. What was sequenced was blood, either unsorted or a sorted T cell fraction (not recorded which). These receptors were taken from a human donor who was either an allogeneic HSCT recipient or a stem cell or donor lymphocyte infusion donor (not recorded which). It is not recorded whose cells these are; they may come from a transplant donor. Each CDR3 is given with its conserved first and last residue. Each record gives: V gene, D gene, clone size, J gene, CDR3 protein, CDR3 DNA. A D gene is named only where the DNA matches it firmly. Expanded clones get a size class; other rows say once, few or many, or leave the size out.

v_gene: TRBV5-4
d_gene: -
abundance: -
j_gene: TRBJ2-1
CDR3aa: CASSSGRTYNEQFF
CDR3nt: TGTGCCAGCAGCTCCGGGAGAACCTACAATGAGCAGTTCTTC

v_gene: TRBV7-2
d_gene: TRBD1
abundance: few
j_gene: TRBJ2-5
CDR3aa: CASSPGTVYQETQYF
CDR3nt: TGTGCCAGCAGCCCCGGGACAGTTTACCAAGAGACCCAGTACTTC

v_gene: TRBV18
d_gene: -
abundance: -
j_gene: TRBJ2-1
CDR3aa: CASSPRGFIEQFF
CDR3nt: TGTGCCAGCTCACCACGAGGATTCATAGAGCAGTTCTTC

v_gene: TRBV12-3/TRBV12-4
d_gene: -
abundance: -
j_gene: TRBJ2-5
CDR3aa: CASSPRGGGETQYF
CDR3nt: TGTGCCAGCAGTCCCCGGGGCGGCGGAGAGACCCAGTACTTC

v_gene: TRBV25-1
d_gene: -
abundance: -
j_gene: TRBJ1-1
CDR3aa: CASSESGMNTEAFF
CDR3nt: TGTGCCAGCAGTGAATCAGGGATGAACACTGAAGCTTTCTTT

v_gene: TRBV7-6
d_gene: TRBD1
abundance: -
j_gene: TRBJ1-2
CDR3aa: CASSSDMGQINYGYTF
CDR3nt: TGTGCCAGCAGCTCAGACATGGGACAGATCAACTATGGCTACACCTTC

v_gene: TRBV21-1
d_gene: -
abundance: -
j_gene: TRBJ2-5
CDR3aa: CASSKDAREGQETQYF
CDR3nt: TGTGCCAGCAGCAAAGACGCGCGGGAGGGCCAAGAGACCCAGTACTTC

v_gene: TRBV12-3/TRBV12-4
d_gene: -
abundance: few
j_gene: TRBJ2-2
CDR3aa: CASRTRDRQLRELFF
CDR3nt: TGTGCCAGCAGGACCAGAGACAGGCAACTCAGGGAGCTGTTTTTT

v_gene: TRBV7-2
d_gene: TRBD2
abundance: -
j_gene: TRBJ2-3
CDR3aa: CASSSSGLPLTDTQYF
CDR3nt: TGTGCCAGCAGCTCTAGCGGGCTCCCGCTCACAGATACGCAGTATTTT

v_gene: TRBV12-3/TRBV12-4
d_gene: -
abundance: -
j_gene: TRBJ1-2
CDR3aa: CASSIQNYGYTF
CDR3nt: TGTGCCAGCAGCATACAGAACTATGGCTACACCTTC

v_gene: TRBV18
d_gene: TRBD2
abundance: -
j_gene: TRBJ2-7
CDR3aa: CASSQGTSGYYEQYF
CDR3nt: TGTGCCAGCTCACAGGGGACTAGCGGATACTACGAGCAGTACTTC

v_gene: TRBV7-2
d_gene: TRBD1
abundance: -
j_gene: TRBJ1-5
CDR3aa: CASSLSAGGQPQHF
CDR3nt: TGTGCCAGCAGCTTATCGGCAGGGGGTCAGCCCCAGCATTTT

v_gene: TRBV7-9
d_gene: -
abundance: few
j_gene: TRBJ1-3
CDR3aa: CASRPLGRNEYTIYF
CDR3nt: TGTGCCAGCCGCCCATTGGGGAGAAATGAATACACCATATATTTT

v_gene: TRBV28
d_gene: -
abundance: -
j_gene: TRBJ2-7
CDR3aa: CASHSGTAIYEQYF
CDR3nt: TGTGCCAGCCATAGCGGGACAGCGATCTACGAGCAGTACTTC

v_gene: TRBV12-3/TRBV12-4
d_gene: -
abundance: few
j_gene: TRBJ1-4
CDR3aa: CASSLRGEGEKLFF
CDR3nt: TGTGCCAGCAGTTTAAGGGGCGAAGGTGAAAAACTGTTTTTT

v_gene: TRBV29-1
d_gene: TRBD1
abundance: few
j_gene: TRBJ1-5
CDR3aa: CSVLDRDQPQHF
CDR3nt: TGCAGCGTACTGGACAGGGATCAGCCCCAGCATTTT

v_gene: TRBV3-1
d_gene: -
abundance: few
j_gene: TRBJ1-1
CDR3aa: CASSQADYTEAFF
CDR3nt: TGTGCCAGCAGCCAGGCGGATTACACTGAAGCTTTCTTT

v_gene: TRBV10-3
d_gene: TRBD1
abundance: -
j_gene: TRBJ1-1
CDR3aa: CAITDRGSNTEAFF
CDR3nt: TGTGCCATCACAGACAGGGGATCGAACACTGAAGCTTTCTTT

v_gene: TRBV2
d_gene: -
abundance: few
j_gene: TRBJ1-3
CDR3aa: CASSEASYGYGNTIYF
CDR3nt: TGTGCCAGCAGTGAAGCTTCTTATGGGTACGGAAACACCATATATTTT

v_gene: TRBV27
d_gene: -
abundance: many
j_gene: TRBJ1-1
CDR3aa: CASSLKPGTEAFF
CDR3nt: TGTGCCAGCAGTTTAAAACCTGGCACTGAAGCTTTCTTT

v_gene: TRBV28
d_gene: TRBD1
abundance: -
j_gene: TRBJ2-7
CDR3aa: CASRATGDISYYEQYF
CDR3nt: TGTGCCAGCAGAGCGACAGGGGATATCTCATACTACGAGCAGTACTTC

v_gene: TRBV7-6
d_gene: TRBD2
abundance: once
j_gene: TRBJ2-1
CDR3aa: CASSPHPTSGRRYNEQFF
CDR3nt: TGTGCCAGCAGCCCCCACCCCACTAGCGGGAGAAGGTACAATGAGCAGTTCTTC

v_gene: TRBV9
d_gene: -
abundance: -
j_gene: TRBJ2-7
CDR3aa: CASSEVPAGEQYF
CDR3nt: TGTGCCAGCAGCGAGGTTCCGGCGGGCGAGCAGTACTTC

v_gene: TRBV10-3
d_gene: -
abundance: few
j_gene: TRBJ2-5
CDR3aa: CAISEVGSQETQYF
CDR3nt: TGTGCCATCAGTGAGGTCGGCAGCCAAGAGACCCAGTACTTC

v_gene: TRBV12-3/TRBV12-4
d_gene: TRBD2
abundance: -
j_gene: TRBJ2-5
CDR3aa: CASSPLAEAQETQYF
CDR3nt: TGTGCCAGCAGCCCGCTAGCGGAAGCCCAAGAGACCCAGTACTTC

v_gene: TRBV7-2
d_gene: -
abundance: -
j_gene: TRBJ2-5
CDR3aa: CASSGGLETQYF
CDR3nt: TGTGCCAGCAGCGGGGGGTTAGAGACCCAGTACTTC

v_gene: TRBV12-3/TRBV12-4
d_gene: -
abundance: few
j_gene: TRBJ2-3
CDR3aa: CASSFTRELTDTQYF
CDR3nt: TGTGCCAGCAGTTTCACCCGGGAGCTCACAGATACGCAGTATTTT